The 32 T cell receptor beta chains reported below all come from one sample, sequenced in a study of cytomegalovirus exposure and HLA in healthy donors. Researchers ran the PCR with 60 Vbeta and 13 Jbeta primers. Data came from immunoSEQ multiplex PCR; TCRdb stores just in-frame clones and leaves some out. The profile shows about 130,000 clones, approximately 85% of them singletons. The specimen was PBMCs. The receptors come from a boy younger than 18 in good health and CMV-seronegative.

The chain uses TRBV6-1 and TRBJ1-2, with D possibly being TRBD1 (5 bases). Trimming left V 2 bases short and J 2 bases short, with 9 bases between. This CDR3 spans 14 amino acids. The germline V gene encodes CDR1 MNHNS and CDR2 SASEGT. DNA for the CDR3: TGTGCCAGCAGTGAACAGGGCTCCAACTATGGCTACACCTTC. This codes for CASSEQGSNYGYTF.

The chain joins TRBV9 to TRBJ1-1; D is ambiguous. CDR1 SGDLS and CDR2 YYNGEE come from the germline V gene. With 3 bases removed from V and 0 bases from J, the gap between germline ends came to 9 bases. The CDR3 sequence is 14 residues long. CDR3 residues: CASSASGMNTEAFF. The CDR3 DNA is TGTGCCAGCAGCGCTAGTGGAATGAACACTGAAGCTTTCTTT.

The chain uses TRBV14 and TRBJ2-2; D uncertain. The germline CDR1 and CDR2 sequences are SGHDN and FVKESK. This CDR3 spans 14 amino acids. Trimming pared 0 bases from V and 7 bases from J, leaving 9 bases between. The CDR3 DNA sequence: TGTGCCAGCAGCCAAGATTCGTGGAGCGGGGAGCTGTTTTTT. It codes for CASSQDSWSGELFF.

The CDR3 nucleotides are TGTGCCAGTAGTCTTCAACAGTTAGTCCAGCCCCAGCATTTT. The encoded protein is CASSLQQLVQPQHF. The rearrangement links TRBV19 to TRBJ1-5, with D uncertain. Germline CDR1 is LNHDA and CDR2 is SQIVND (reference sequence). The CDR3 spans 14 residues. V lost 5 bases to trimming and J lost 7 bases, with 15 bases between them.

The chain carries TRBV4-3 and TRBJ1-4; 7 nucleotides align to TRBD1. Germline V lookup: CDR1 LGHNA, CDR2 YSLEER. This CDR3 contains 15 residues. V was clipped by 0 bases and J by 3 bases; unmatched bases: 1. The DNA of the CDR3 is TGCGCCAGCAGCCAAGAGGGGACAGCTAATGAAAAACTGTTTTTT. Its protein product is CASSQEGTANEKLFF.

This sequence joins TRBV7-9 and TRBJ2-1; 7 bases align to TRBD2. V lost 2 bases, J lost 2 bases, and 3 bases stayed unmatched. CDR1 SEHNR and CDR2 FQNEAQ come from the germline V gene (reference sequence). The CDR3 consists of 15 residues. The CDR3 sequence is CASSLSRETYNEQFF. The CDR3 nucleotides are TGTGCCAGCAGCTTATCGCGGGAGACCTACAATGAGCAGTTCTTC.

The V and J genes are TRBV9 and TRBJ2-3; 15 bases are a match to TRBD2. The CDR3 length is 18 residues. CDR1 and CDR2 from the germline V gene are SGDLS and YYNGEE. V lost 2 bases to trimming and J lost 0 bases; unmatched junction nucleotides: 4. CDR3 nucleotides: TGTGCCAGCAGCGTTTCGGGACTAGCGGGGGGAAGCACAGATACGCAGTATTTT. Its translation is CASSVSGLAGGSTDTQYF.

CDR3 sequence: CASSPSTSGGASGTQYF. CDR3 DNA: TGCGCCAGCAGCCCATCGACTAGCGGGGGGGCTTCTGGGACCCAGTACTTC. V and J are TRBV5-1 and TRBJ2-5, with 14 bases fitting TRBD2. V trimming: 4 bases; J trimming: 7 bases; junction bases outside the gene matches: 12. The CDR3 has 17 amino acids. CDR1 and CDR2 from the germline V gene are SGHRS and YFSETQ.

The chain recombines TRBV5-1 with TRBJ2-7, with 11 bases identical to TRBD2. The germline CDR1 and CDR2 sequences are SGHRS and YFSETQ. CDR3 length equals 16 residues. Losses at the gene ends were 4 bases for V and 3 bases for J; bases not matched to a gene: 9. The CDR3 DNA follows: TGCGCCAGCAGCCGCGAACTAGCGGGAGTAGGCTACGAGCAGTACTTC. This translates into CASSRELAGVGYEQYF.

The chain employs TRBV30 and TRBJ1-4; D is uncertain. CDR3 length: 14 amino acids. CDR1 GTSNPN and CDR2 SVGIG come from the germline V gene (reference sequence). V lost 6 bases and J 0 bases, leaving 11 bases between the germline ends. The CDR3, as DNA: TGTGCCTGCCTGGGAGAGGCAACTAATGAAAAACTGTTTTTT. Encoded protein: CACLGEATNEKLFF.

This clone was recorded once. The chain carries TRBV4-2 and TRBJ2-5, with 7 bases fitting TRBD1. The J call may not be correct, given that the DNA end is closer to TRBJ2-7. The CDR3 spans 17 residues. Germline V gene lookup returns CDR1 LGHNA and CDR2 YNFKEQ. In DNA form, the CDR3 reads TGTGCCAGCAGCCAAGCTATTGGGACAGCCACCACCTACGAGCAGTACTTC. This sequence encodes CASSQAIGTATTYEQYF.

This chain links TRBV7-2 with TRBJ1-5; D is unclear. Trimming removed 5 bases at V and 3 bases at J, with 5 bases between. The CDR3 contains 12 residues. Germline values: CDR1 SGHTA, CDR2 FQGNSA. CDR3 DNA: TGTGCCAGCAGCACATACAATCAGCCCCAGCATTTT. Its translation is CASSTYNQPQHF.

The rearrangement joins TRBV7-9 to TRBJ2-7, with 8 bases fitting TRBD2. The ends lost 0 bases at V and 5 bases at J; junction bases unmatched: 9. This CDR3 has 16 amino acids. Germline V gives CDR1 SEHNR, CDR2 FQNEAQ (reference sequence). CDR3 bases: TGTGCCAGCAGCTTAGCACGGAAGCGGGAGTTCGACGAGCAGTACTTC. This translates into CASSLARKREFDEQYF. The full variable domain, rest sourced from reference TRBV7-9 and TRBJ2-7, is DTGVSQNPRHKITKRGQNVTFRCDPISEHNRLYWYRQTLGQGPEFLTYFQNEAQLEKSRLLSDRFSAERPKGSFSTLEIQRTEQGDSAMYLCASSLARKREFDEQYFGPGTRLTVT.

The rearrangement joins TRBV7-3 to TRBJ2-3; unclear D gene. Trimming took 5 bases from V and 0 from J, leaving 9 bases between them. The V gene's germline CDR1 is SGHTA and CDR2 FQGTGA. The CDR3 loop spans 14 amino acids. For the CDR3, the DNA is TGTGCCAGCAGCCGATTACTTAGCACAGATACGCAGTATTTT. Its translation is CASSRLLSTDTQYF.

This chain joins TRBV14 and TRBJ1-5, with 11 nucleotides matching TRBD1. CDR1 and CDR2 from the germline V gene are SGHDN and FVKESK. V lost 0 bases, J lost 3 bases, and 4 bases stayed unmatched. The CDR3 consists of 17 residues. CDR3: CASSQDPDRGHNQPQHF. The CDR3 nucleotides read TGTGCCAGCAGCCAAGATCCGGACAGGGGGCACAATCAGCCCCAGCATTTT.

The DNA for the CDR3 is TGCGCCAGCAGCTTCGGGTCCACAGATACGCAGTATTTT. This codes for CASSFGSTDTQYF. The V and J genes are TRBV5-1 and TRBJ2-3; D not resolved. This CDR3 has 13 amino acids. V shed 2 bases and J shed 2 bases, with 6 bases lying between them. The germline CDR1 and CDR2 sequences are SGHRS and YFSETQ.

The rearrangement links TRBV6-1 to TRBJ1-1, with D possibly matching TRBD1 (6 bases). Germline V gene sequence: CDR1 MNHNS, CDR2 SASEGT. The CDR3 covers 14 residues. Trimming cost V 7 bases and J 5 bases, with 17 bases left between them. The CDR3 DNA is TGTGCCAGCATCCCGGGGGGCAGCCTAACTGAAGCTTTCTTT. It codes for CASIPGGSLTEAFF.

CDR3 amino acids: CASSRGYEQYF. The CDR3 coding sequence is TGTGCCAGCAGCCGGGGCTACGAGCAGTACTTC. This rearrangement joins TRBV7-6 to TRBJ2-7; the D gene is possibly TRBD2 (5 bases). This CDR3 region has 11 residues. In germline, CDR1 is SGHVS, CDR2 FNYEAQ. Trimming stripped 5 bases from V and 3 bases from J, with 5 bases between.

This chain joins TRBV28 and TRBJ1-5; D gene uncertain. CDR1 is MDHEN, CDR2 SYDVKM, per germline. The CDR3 loop spans 12 amino acids. Trimming took off 3 bases at V and 4 bases at J, with 4 bases between the two ends. CDR3: CASSLANQPQHF. CDR3 DNA sequence: TGTGCCAGCAGTTTGGCTAATCAGCCCCAGCATTTT.

This clone was picked up a small number of times. The chain recombines TRBV7-2 with TRBJ1-3, with D perhaps matching TRBD1 (5 bases). The CDR3 spans 14 residues. Trimming cost V 10 bases and J 2 bases, with 15 bases left between them. From germline, CDR1 is SGHTA and CDR2 FQGNSA. The CDR3 is CATAGGITGNTIYF. DNA of the CDR3: TGTGCCACCGCGGGGGGAATAACTGGAAACACCATATATTTT.

CDR3 amino acids: CASSPDVGSSYEQYF. The CDR3 nucleotides read TGTGCCAGCTCACCAGATGTCGGGAGCTCCTACGAGCAGTACTTC. The gene calls are TRBV18 and TRBJ2-7; D is possibly TRBD2 (6 bases). V was cut by 2 bases and J by 0 bases, with 11 bases left in between. The CDR3 is 15 amino acids. CDR1 and CDR2 from the germline V gene are KGHSH and LQKENI.

The V and J genes are TRBV19 and TRBJ1-5, with TRBD1 matching over 9 bases. CDR1 is LNHDA and CDR2 is SQIVND in the germline V gene (reference sequence). V was clipped by 4 bases and J by 3 bases; unmatched bases: 10. This CDR3 is built from 17 residues. The CDR3 nucleotides are TGTGCCAGTAGTAGGTGGGACAGGGTGATAACCAATCAGCCCCAGCATTTT. This gives the protein CASSRWDRVITNQPQHF.

The V call is TRBV20-1, the J call TRBJ1-1, with D unresolved. The germline V gene encodes CDR1 DFQATT and CDR2 SNEGSKA (reference sequence). The V end was cut by 6 bases, the J end by 5 bases, with 7 bases between. The CDR3 covers 10 residues. The CDR3 reads CSATGTEAFF. In DNA form, the CDR3 reads TGCAGTGCCACGGGTACTGAAGCTTTCTTT.

This chain connects TRBV9 to TRBJ1-1; 7 bases are shared with TRBD1. CDR1 and CDR2 from the germline V gene are SGDLS and YYNGEE. The V and J ends lost 3 bases and 7 bases, in that order; junction bases with no gene match: 6. The CDR3 extends over 13 amino acids. The CDR3 spells CASSGRGEGEAFF. CDR3 DNA: TGTGCCAGCAGCGGCAGGGGGGAAGGTGAAGCTTTCTTT.

This chain connects TRBV14 to TRBJ2-7, with D uncertain. Trimming shortened V by 0 bases and J by 2 bases, and 11 bases separated the two germline ends. The length of the CDR3 is 15 residues. Germline-derived CDR1 and CDR2 are SGHDN and FVKESK. CDR3 in amino acids: CASSQDPTRTYEQYF. DNA for the CDR3: TGTGCCAGCAGCCAAGATCCCACTCGCACCTACGAGCAGTACTTC.

This clone was picked up a small number of times. The chain combines TRBV19 with TRBJ1-5; perhaps TRBD1 as D (5 bases). The V gene lost 8 bases and the J gene lost 3 bases, with 8 bases spanning the gap. In germline, CDR1 is LNHDA, CDR2 SQIVND (reference sequence). This CDR3 comprises 12 residues. The CDR3, as DNA: TGTGCCAGTTCGGACAACAATCAGCCCCAGCATTTT. Its translation is CASSDNNQPQHF.

The chain has TRBV6-6 and TRBJ1-2; 7 bases fit TRBD1. Unmatched junction bases numbered 8, after V lost 5 bases and J lost 5 bases. Germline CDR1 reads MNHNY; CDR2 reads SVGAGI (reference sequence). The CDR3 extends over 14 amino acids. CDR3 residues: CASSADRPGYGYTF. The CDR3 region has the DNA TGTGCCAGCAGTGCGGACAGGCCGGGGTATGGCTACACCTTC.

This chain joins TRBV7-6 and TRBJ2-7; tentatively, D is TRBD1 (5 bases). The CDR3 covers 15 residues. Trimming pared 5 bases from V and 0 bases from J, leaving 14 bases between. From germline, CDR1 is SGHVS and CDR2 FNYEAQ. CDR3 bases: TGTGCCAGCAGCCAGGCCCAGGGAATCTCCTACGAGCAGTACTTC. Amino acid sequence: CASSQAQGISYEQYF.

The chain carries TRBV6-1 and TRBJ1-6; 9 positions agree with TRBD1. Germline V CDR1 and CDR2: MNHNS, SASEGT. V lost 6 bases and J lost 7; bases outside the gene matches: 4. CDR3 size: 14 residues. CDR3 protein: CASRGQGRNSPLHF. In DNA, the CDR3 is TGTGCCAGCAGGGGACAGGGTAGGAATTCACCCCTCCACTTT.

CDR3 sequence reads: CASSQEPRNTGELFF. CDR3 nucleotide sequence: TGCGCCAGCAGCCAAGAACCCAGAAACACCGGGGAGCTGTTTTTT. The rearrangement joins TRBV4-3 to TRBJ2-2; D is unclear. Trimming cost V 0 bases and J 2 bases, with 7 bases left between them. Germline loops: CDR1 LGHNA, CDR2 YSLEER. This CDR3 region has 15 residues.

The J gene is TRBJ2-5, the V gene TRBV5-4; D is possibly TRBD2 (6 bases). The CDR3 is 14 residues long. V was cut by 4 bases and J by 7 bases, with 17 bases left in between. CDR1 is SGHNT and CDR2 is YYREEE in the germline V gene (reference sequence). CDR3 sequence reads: CASSPNQGEVTQYF. The DNA for the CDR3 is TGTGCCAGCAGCCCCAATCAAGGGGAGGTGACCCAGTACTTC. The complete variable domain, with remaining parts taken from reference TRBV5-4 and TRBJ2-5, reads ETGVTQSPTHLIKTRGQQVTLRCSSQSGHNTVSWYQQALGQGPQFIFQYYREEENGRGNFPPRFSGLQFPNYSSELNVNALELDDSALYLCASSPNQGEVTQYFGPGTRLLVL.

The chain combines TRBV15 with TRBJ2-2; TRBD1 aligns across 7 bases. The CDR3 covers 17 residues. V gave up 1 base and J gave up 0 bases; unmatched junction bases: 5. Germline V lookup: CDR1 LNHNV, CDR2 YYDKDF (reference sequence). CDR3 loop: CATSRAAGTANTGELFF. The CDR3 nucleotides read TGTGCCACCAGCAGAGCCGCCGGGACAGCGAACACCGGGGAGCTGTTTTTT.